This TCR beta chain was captured in a study of blood T cell repertoires in COVID-19. The junction had 9 bases not matched to a gene; V was cut back by 1 base and J by 7 bases. Germline loops: CDR1 SEHNR, CDR2 FQNEAQ (reference sequence). CDR3 length: 16 residues. As handled by the study authors: From reference gene primer amplification, estimates of nucleated cell counts were derived. The protocol was immunoSEQ multiplex PCR, while the TCRdb copy is restricted to in-frame clones and leaves out a portion. That table is the source of V, J and clone size, and D and trimming were worked out from the DNA. The sample yields fewer than 350,000 clones, more than 75% seen once.

This TCR was sampled from a woman in her sixties or seventies in a cohort exposed to, infected with or recovered from COVID-19 (not recorded which). V and J are TRBV7-9 and TRBJ1-5; 8 positions agree with TRBD1. The sample taken for sequencing was PBMCs or T cells enriched from blood (not recorded which). For the CDR3, the DNA is TGTGCCAGCAGCTTAGGGCAGGGGGCTGGATACCAGCCCCAGCATTTT. Its protein product is CASSLGQGAGYQPQHF.